The entry below describes one T cell receptor (beta chain). What it recognizes is unknown. Genes here carry mouse names. The CDR3 extends 1 residue past the end of the read, so its final part is completed from the germline J gene. The protocol was immunoSEQ multiplex PCR, while the TCRdb copy is restricted to in-frame clones and leaves out a portion. The sample records about 2,300 clones, 40% to 50% being singletons. Germline assignment: CDR1 KGHPV and CDR2 FQNQEV (reference sequence). Trimming cost V 3 bases and J 5 bases, with 12 bases left between them. The CDR3 is 14 residues long. The source of the sample is a study of tissue T cells after allogeneic stem cell transplantation. Study results and caveats: Some tissue clones might be persisting host cells; their alloreactivity or antigen specificity was not determined. TCR repertoires tracked anatomic similarity, regardless of disease or transplant status. Shared clones across patients were few; motif clustering revealed tissue-specific shared signatures.

Time point of the sample: mouse harvest day 14 after allogeneic transplant. The graft held 10^6 splenic CD5+ T cells and 10^7 T-cell-depleted bone marrow cells. Tissues came from B6→BALB/c major-mismatch GVHD mice at day 7 or 14. The specimen was gut tissue. The chain joins TRBV26 to TRBJ2-4, with D hard to call. This clonotype was obtained from a female BALB/c mouse given C57BL/6 T cells with graft-versus-host disease after an allogeneic hematopoietic cell transplant. CDR3 loop: CASSLGMGLNTLYF. The CDR3 DNA, read in part, is TGTGCCAGCAGTCTCGGTATGGGTCTAAACACCTTGTAC.